The 18 T cell receptor beta chains in this list originate from one sample, sequenced in a study of blood T cell repertoires in COVID-19. TCRdb's copy holds only in-frame clones and misses some; the assay was immunoSEQ multiplex PCR. The sample has roughly 330,000 clones, around 87% seen once. The sequenced sample consisted of PBMCs or T cells enriched from blood (not recorded which). These receptors all come from a woman aged 30 to 39 who had recovered from COVID-19.

This clone was detected only once. This rearrangement joins TRBV19 to TRBJ1-1; 7 bases map to TRBD1. The length of the CDR3 is 14 residues. V lost 7 bases and J lost 0; bases outside the gene matches: 5. The germline V gene has CDR1 LNHDA and CDR2 SQIVND (reference sequence). This chain's CDR3 is CASTPGQMNTEAFF. The CDR3 DNA follows: TGTGCCAGTACACCGGGACAGATGAACACTGAAGCTTTCTTT.

The V gene is TRBV10-3, the J gene TRBJ1-1; 8 bases fit TRBD1. Losses at the gene ends were 6 bases for V and 2 bases for J; bases not matched to a gene: 2. The CDR3 loop spans 13 amino acids. CDR1 and CDR2 from the germline V gene are ENHRY and SYGVKD. The CDR3 bases are TGTGCCATCAGGGACAGGGTCAACACTGAAGCTTTCTTT. It codes for CAIRDRVNTEAFF.

CDR3: CASSPPGQGRVEQYF. The CDR3 coding sequence is TGTGCCAGCAGTCCTCCGGGACAGGGACGGGTCGAGCAGTACTTC. The chain links TRBV11-2 to TRBJ2-7, with TRBD1 identical over 9 bases. V lost 6 bases and J lost 6; bases outside the gene matches: 12. Germline assignment: CDR1 SGHAT and CDR2 FQNNGV. The CDR3 is 15 residues long.

CDR3 sequence (DNA): TGCAGCGTAAGGGAACCGGGGACTAACTATGGCTACACCTTC. Amino acid sequence: CSVREPGTNYGYTF. V usage is TRBV29-1 and J usage is TRBJ1-2; D not resolved. CDR1 is SQVTM, CDR2 ANQGSEA, per germline. V was clipped by 6 bases and J by 0 bases, with 14 bases between them. The CDR3 is made up of 14 amino acids.

The gene calls are TRBV5-1 and TRBJ1-4; 10 nucleotides line up with TRBD1. V lost 4 bases and J lost 3; bases outside the gene matches: 3. Germline lookup yields CDR1 SGHRS and CDR2 YFSETQ. There are 15 residues in the CDR3. The CDR3 DNA sequence: TGCGCCAGCAGCCCCGGGACAGGGGCTAATGAAAAACTGTTTTTT. It encodes CASSPGTGANEKLFF. Full variable domain (remainder filled in from reference TRBV5-1 and TRBJ1-4): KAGVTQTPRYLIKTRGQQVTLSCSPISGHRSVSWYQQTPGQGLQFLFEYFSETQRNKGNFPGRFSGRQFSNSRSEMNVSTLELGDSALYLCASSPGTGANEKLFFGSGTQLSVL.

V is TRBV5-5 and J is TRBJ1-2, with 7 bases matching TRBD1. V gave up 0 bases and J gave up 0 bases; unmatched junction bases: 14. Germline values: CDR1 SGHKS, CDR2 YYEKEE (reference sequence). This CDR3 has 19 residues. CDR3 in amino acids: CASSLDSWQGGDSNYGYTF. The CDR3 region has the DNA TGTGCCAGCAGCTTGGATAGTTGGCAGGGGGGAGACTCTAACTATGGCTACACCTTC.

The J gene is TRBJ2-7, the V gene TRBV28; D perhaps matches TRBD1 (6 bases). From germline, CDR1 is MDHEN and CDR2 SYDVKM. Trimming shortened V by 2 bases and J by 0 bases, and 11 bases separated the two germline ends. The length of the CDR3 is 15 residues. The CDR3: CASSLSDRHSYEQYF. In nucleotides, the CDR3 is TGTGCCAGCAGTTTAAGCGACAGGCACTCCTACGAGCAGTACTTC.

The table lists this clone with a few counts. The chain employs TRBV10-3 and TRBJ1-4; TRBD1 aligns across 10 bases. The CDR3 totals 15 residues. The V gene's germline CDR1 is ENHRY and CDR2 SYGVKD. V trimming: 3 bases; J trimming: 5 bases; junction bases outside the gene matches: 3. The CDR3 is CAISDPGQGNEKLFF. CDR3 sequence (DNA): TGTGCCATCAGTGACCCGGGACAGGGGAATGAAAAACTGTTTTTT.

The chain links TRBV10-3 to TRBJ2-1, with TRBD2 matching over 10 bases. The CDR3 has 17 amino acids. The trim removed 0 bases at V and 3 bases at J, leaving 5 bases unmatched. From germline, CDR1 is ENHRY and CDR2 SYGVKD. CDR3: CAISESVSGGLYNEQFF. CDR3 bases: TGTGCCATCAGTGAGTCGGTTAGCGGGGGGCTCTACAATGAGCAGTTCTTC.

This chain joins TRBV24-1 and TRBJ1-5; 8 nucleotides agree with TRBD1. Germline assignment: CDR1 KGHDR and CDR2 SFDVKD. V shed 7 bases, J shed 5 bases, and the junction held 12 bases outside the gene matches. The CDR3 is made up of 16 amino acids. The CDR3 DNA is TGTGCCACCAGCGACTCAGCCCAGGGGGCTTATCAGCCCCAGCATTTT. As protein: CATSDSAQGAYQPQHF.

This clone appeared a few times. The genes are TRBV7-9 and TRBJ1-2, with D hard to call. The CDR3 is 12 residues long. CDR1 and CDR2 (germline): SEHNR, FQNEAQ (reference sequence). The V gene lost 6 bases and the J gene lost 0 bases, with 5 bases spanning the gap. The CDR3 DNA sequence: TGTGCCAGCAGTGGCTCTAACTATGGCTACACCTTC. Its protein is CASSGSNYGYTF. Full variable domain (rest looked up from reference TRBV7-9 and TRBJ1-2): DTGVSQNPRHKITKRGQNVTFRCDPISEHNRLYWYRQTLGQGPEFLTYFQNEAQLEKSRLLSDRFSAERPKGSFSTLEIQRTEQGDSAMYLCASSGSNYGYTFGSGTRLTVV.

The gene calls are TRBV3-1 (or the pseudogene TRBV3-2) and TRBJ1-5; possibly TRBD1 for D (5 bases). This CDR3 has 14 residues. The germline V and J ends were trimmed by 6 bases and 4 bases, with 13 bases remaining between them. Germline V CDR1 and CDR2: LGHDT, YNNKEL (reference sequence). The CDR3 reads CASSHLGGNQPQHF. CDR3 nucleotide sequence: TGTGCCAGCAGTCACCTCGGGGGAAATCAGCCCCAGCATTTT.

CDR3 sequence reads: CASSSRHVSGNTEAFF. CDR3 coding DNA: TGTGCCAGCAGCTCACGACACGTTTCGGGAAACACTGAAGCTTTCTTT. This rearrangement joins TRBV11-2 to TRBJ1-1; D not certain. Between the trimmed V and J ends, which lost 4 bases and 2 bases, there was a span of 17 bases. The length of the CDR3 is 16 residues. Germline V gene lookup returns CDR1 SGHAT and CDR2 FQNNGV.

This rearrangement joins TRBV5-8 to TRBJ2-7, with D perhaps matching TRBD1 (6 bases). Deletions cut 3 bases from V and 2 bases from J, with 18 bases between. The CDR3 has 16 residues. Germline CDR1 and CDR2: SGHTS and YDEGEE. CDR3 sequence (DNA): TGTGCCAGCAGCTGGGTAGGACAGCCCGTAGCCTACGAGCAGTACTTC. This translates into CASSWVGQPVAYEQYF. The whole variable domain, filled in from reference TRBV5-8 and TRBJ2-7, reads EAGVTQSPTHLIKTRGQQATLRCSPISGHTSVYWYQQALGLGLQFLLWYDEGEERNRGNFPPRFSGRQFPNYSSELNVNALELEDSALYLCASSWVGQPVAYEQYFGPGTRLTVT.

This chain links TRBV3-1 (or the pseudogene TRBV3-2) with TRBJ2-7; 10 bases match TRBD2. The J segment lost 7 bases and the V segment lost 0 bases, leaving 15 bases of the junction unmatched. Looked up from germline, CDR1 is LGHDT and CDR2 is YNNKEL (reference sequence). The CDR3 runs to 18 residues. CDR3 nucleotide sequence: TGTGCCAGCAGCCAAGAGATCCCTTCAGCGGGGGGGCTGTGGGAGCAGTACTTC. It translates to CASSQEIPSAGGLWEQYF.

The gene calls are TRBV5-1 and TRBJ2-3; maybe TRBD2 (5 bases). The length of the CDR3 is 14 residues. The germline V and J ends were trimmed by 5 bases and 5 bases, with 15 bases remaining between them. CDR1 and CDR2 (germline): SGHRS, YFSETQ. The CDR3: CASRLESAVDTQYF. CDR3 nucleotides: TGCGCCAGCAGACTAGAAAGTGCGGTAGATACGCAGTATTTT. Drawing the rest from reference TRBV5-1 and TRBJ2-3, the complete variable domain is KAGVTQTPRYLIKTRGQQVTLSCSPISGHRSVSWYQQTPGQGLQFLFEYFSETQRNKGNFPGRFSGRQFSNSRSEMNVSTLELGDSALYLCASRLESAVDTQYFGPGTRLTVL.

The chain employs TRBV5-1 and TRBJ1-3; the match to TRBD1 covers 12 bases. J lost 1 base, V lost 5 bases, and 4 bases had no gene match. The germline V gene encodes CDR1 SGHRS and CDR2 YFSETQ. The CDR3 runs 16 residues. The chain's CDR3 is CASRVGQGASGNTIYF. For the CDR3, the DNA is TGCGCCAGCAGAGTGGGACAGGGGGCATCTGGAAACACCATATATTTT.

The chain is built from TRBV5-5 and TRBJ2-3, with D unclear. The germline gives CDR1 SGHKS, CDR2 YYEKEE (reference sequence). The CDR3 consists of 19 residues. V was shortened by 0 bases and J by 2 bases, with 22 bases between the two germline ends. The CDR3, as DNA: TGTGCCAGCAGCTTGGACCAACTCACGACCAGGCGACACACAGATACGCAGTATTTT. The encoded protein is CASSLDQLTTRRHTDTQYF.